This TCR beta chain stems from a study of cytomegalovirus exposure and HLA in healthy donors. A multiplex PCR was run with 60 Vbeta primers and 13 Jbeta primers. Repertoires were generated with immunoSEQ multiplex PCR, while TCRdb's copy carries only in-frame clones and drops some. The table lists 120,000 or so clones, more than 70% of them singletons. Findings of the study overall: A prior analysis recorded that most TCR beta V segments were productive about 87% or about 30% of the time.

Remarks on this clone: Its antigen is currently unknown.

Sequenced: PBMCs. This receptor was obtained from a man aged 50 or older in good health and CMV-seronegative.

The CDR3 sequence: CASSQDTGSRWTQYF. The CDR3 bases are TGCGCCAGCAGCCAAGATACGGGGTCGAGGTGGACCCAGTACTTC. The rearrangement joins TRBV4-1 to TRBJ2-5, with D perhaps TRBD2 (5 bases). The CDR3 sequence is 15 residues long. The germline V gene has CDR1 MGHRA and CDR2 YSYEKL. Trimming pared 0 bases from V and 7 bases from J, leaving 15 bases between.